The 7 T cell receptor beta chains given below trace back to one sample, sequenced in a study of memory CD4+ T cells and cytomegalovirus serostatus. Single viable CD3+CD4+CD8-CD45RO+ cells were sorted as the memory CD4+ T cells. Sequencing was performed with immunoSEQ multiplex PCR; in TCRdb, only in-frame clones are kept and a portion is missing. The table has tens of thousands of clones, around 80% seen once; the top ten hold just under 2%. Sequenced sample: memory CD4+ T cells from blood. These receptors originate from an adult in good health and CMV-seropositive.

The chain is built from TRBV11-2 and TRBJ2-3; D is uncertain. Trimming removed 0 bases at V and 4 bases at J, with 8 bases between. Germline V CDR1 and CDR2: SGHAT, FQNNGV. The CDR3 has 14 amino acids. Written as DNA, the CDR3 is TGTGCCAGCAGCTTAGATCCCTGGGCAGATACGCAGTATTTT. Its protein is CASSLDPWADTQYF.

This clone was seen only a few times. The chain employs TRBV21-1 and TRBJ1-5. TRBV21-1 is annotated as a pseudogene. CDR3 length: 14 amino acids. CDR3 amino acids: CASLPNIYNQPQHF. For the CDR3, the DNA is TGTGCCAGCCTGCCTAATATTTACAATCAGCCCCAGCATTTT.

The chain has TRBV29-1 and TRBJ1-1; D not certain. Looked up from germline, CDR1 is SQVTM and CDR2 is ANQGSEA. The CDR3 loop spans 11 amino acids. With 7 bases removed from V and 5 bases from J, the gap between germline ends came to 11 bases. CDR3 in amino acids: CSGLLNTEAFF. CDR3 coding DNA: TGCAGCGGCCTCCTCAATACTGAAGCTTTCTTT.

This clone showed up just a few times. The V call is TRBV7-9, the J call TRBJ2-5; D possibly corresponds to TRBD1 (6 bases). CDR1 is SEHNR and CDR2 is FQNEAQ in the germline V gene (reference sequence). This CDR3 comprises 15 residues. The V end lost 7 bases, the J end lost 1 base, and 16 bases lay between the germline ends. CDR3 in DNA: TGTGCCAGCACCCTTGGAACAGGGAGCCAAGAGACCCAGTACTTC. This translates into CASTLGTGSQETQYF.

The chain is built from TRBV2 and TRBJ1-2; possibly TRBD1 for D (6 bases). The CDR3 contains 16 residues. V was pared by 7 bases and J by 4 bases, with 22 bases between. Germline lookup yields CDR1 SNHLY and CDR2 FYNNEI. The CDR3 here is CASKGVSRGTSYGYTF. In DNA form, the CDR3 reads TGTGCCAGCAAAGGGGTCAGCAGGGGAACGAGCTATGGCTACACCTTC. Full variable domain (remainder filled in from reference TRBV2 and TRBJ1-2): EPEVTQTPSHQVTQMGQEVILRCVPISNHLYFYWYRQILGQKVEFLVSFYNNEISEKSEIFDDQFSVERPDGSNFTLKIRSTKLEDSAMYFCASKGVSRGTSYGYTFGSGTRLTVV.

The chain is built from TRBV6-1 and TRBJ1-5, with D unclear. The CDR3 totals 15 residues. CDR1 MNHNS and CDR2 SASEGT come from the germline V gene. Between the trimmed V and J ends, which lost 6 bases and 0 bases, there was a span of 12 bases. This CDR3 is CASRYEHHSNQPQHF. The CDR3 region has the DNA TGTGCCAGCAGGTATGAACATCATAGCAATCAGCCCCAGCATTTT.

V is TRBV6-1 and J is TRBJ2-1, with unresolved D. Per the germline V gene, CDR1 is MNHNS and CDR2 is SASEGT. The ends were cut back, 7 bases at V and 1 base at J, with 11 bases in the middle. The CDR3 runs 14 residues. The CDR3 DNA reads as TGTGCCAGCAAAGTGGATCTATCCTACAATGAGCAGTTCTTC. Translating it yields CASKVDLSYNEQFF.